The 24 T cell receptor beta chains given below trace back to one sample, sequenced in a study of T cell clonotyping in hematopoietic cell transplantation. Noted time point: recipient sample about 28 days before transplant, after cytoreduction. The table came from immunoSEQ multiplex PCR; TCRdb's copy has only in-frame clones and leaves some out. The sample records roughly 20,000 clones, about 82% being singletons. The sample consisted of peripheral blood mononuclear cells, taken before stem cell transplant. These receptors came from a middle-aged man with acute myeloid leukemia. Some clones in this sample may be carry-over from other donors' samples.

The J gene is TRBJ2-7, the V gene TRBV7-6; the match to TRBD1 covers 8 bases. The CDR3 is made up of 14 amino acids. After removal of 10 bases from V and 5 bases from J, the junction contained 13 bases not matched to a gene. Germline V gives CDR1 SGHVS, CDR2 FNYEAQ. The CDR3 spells CATSYGTGIHEQYF. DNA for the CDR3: TGTGCCACATCTTACGGGACAGGCATCCACGAGCAGTACTTC.

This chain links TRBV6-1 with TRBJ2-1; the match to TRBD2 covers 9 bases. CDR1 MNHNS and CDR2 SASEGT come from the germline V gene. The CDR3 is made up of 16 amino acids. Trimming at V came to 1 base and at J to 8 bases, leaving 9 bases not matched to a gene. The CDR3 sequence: CASSEEPRGGADEQFF. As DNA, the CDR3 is TGTGCCAGCAGTGAAGAACCCCGCGGGGGGGCAGATGAGCAGTTCTTC.

The CDR3 is CASSSSHLAGVLNEQFF. As DNA, the CDR3 is TGTGCCAGCAGCTCCTCTCACCTAGCGGGGGTGCTCAATGAGCAGTTCTTC. The genes are TRBV7-3 and TRBJ2-1, with TRBD2 identical over 10 bases. Unmatched junction bases numbered 12, after V lost 4 bases and J lost 6 bases. The V gene's germline CDR1 is SGHTA and CDR2 FQGTGA. The CDR3 runs 17 residues.

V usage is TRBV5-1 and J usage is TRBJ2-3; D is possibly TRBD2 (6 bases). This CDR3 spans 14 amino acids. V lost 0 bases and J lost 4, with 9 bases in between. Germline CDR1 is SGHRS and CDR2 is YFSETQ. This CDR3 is CASSLAREADTQYF. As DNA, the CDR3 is TGCGCCAGCAGCTTGGCCAGGGAGGCAGATACGCAGTATTTT.

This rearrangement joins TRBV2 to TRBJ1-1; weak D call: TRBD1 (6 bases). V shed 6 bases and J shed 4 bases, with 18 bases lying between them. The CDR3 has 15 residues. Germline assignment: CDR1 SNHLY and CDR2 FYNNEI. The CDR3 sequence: CASSQRQAWGTEAFF. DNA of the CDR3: TGTGCCAGCAGCCAGAGACAGGCCTGGGGCACTGAAGCTTTCTTT.

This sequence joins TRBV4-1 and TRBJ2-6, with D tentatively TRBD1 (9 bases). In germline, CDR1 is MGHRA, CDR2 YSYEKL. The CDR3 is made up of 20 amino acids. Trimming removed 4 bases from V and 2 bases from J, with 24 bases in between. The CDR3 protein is CASSPGGDRVLGAGANVLTF. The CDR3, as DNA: TGCGCCAGCAGCCCCGGGGGGGACAGGGTGTTGGGCGCTGGGGCCAACGTCCTGACTTTC.

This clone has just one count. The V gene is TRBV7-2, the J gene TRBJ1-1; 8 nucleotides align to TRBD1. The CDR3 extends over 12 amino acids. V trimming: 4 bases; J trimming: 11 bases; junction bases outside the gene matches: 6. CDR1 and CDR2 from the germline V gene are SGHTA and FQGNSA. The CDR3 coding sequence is TGTGCCAGCAGCTCCAGGGGGCTCGGGGCTTTCTTT. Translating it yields CASSSRGLGAFF. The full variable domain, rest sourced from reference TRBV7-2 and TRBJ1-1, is GAGVSQSPSNKVTEKGKDVELRCDPISGHTALYWYRQSLGQGLEFLIYFQGNSAPDKSGLPSDRFSAERTGGSVSTLTIQRTQQEDSAVYLCASSSRGLGAFFGQGTRLTVV.

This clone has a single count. The CDR3 bases are TGTGCCAGCAGCTTGCTACAGAGCAATCAGCCCCAGCATTTT. It encodes CASSLLQSNQPQHF. The chain carries TRBV5-5 and TRBJ1-5, with D unresolved. The CDR3 loop spans 14 amino acids. V dropped 1 base and J dropped 1 base, with 6 bases sitting between them. The germline V gene has CDR1 SGHKS and CDR2 YYEKEE (reference sequence).

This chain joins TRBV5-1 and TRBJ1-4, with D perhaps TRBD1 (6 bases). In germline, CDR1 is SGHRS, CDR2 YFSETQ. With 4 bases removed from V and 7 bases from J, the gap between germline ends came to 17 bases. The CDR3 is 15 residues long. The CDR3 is CASSDDAGGGEKLFF. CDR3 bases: TGCGCCAGCAGCGATGATGCGGGGGGCGGTGAAAAACTGTTTTTT.

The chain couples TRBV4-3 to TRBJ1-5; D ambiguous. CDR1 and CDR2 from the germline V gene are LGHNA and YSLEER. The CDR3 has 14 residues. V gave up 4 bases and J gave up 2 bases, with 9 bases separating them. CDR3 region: CASSPGWGNQPQHF. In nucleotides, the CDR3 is TGCGCCAGCAGCCCCGGCTGGGGCAATCAGCCCCAGCATTTT.

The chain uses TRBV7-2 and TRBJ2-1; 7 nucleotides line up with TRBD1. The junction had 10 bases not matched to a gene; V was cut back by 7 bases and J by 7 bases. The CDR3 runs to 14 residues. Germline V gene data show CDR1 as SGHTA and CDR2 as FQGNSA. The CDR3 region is CASTPGGQVNEQFF. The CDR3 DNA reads TGTGCCAGCACCCCAGGCGGACAGGTAAATGAGCAGTTCTTC.

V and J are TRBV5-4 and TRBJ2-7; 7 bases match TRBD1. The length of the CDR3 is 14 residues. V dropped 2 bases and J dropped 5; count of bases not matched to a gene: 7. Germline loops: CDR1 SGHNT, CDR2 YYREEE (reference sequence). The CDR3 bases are TGTGCCAGCAGCTTCCTTGGGCAGGGGGACGAGCAGTACTTC. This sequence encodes CASSFLGQGDEQYF.

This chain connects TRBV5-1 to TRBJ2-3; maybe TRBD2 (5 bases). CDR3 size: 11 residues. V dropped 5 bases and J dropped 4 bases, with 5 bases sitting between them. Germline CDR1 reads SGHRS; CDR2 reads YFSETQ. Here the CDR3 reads CASRLADTQYF. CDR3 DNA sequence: TGCGCCAGCAGACTAGCAGATACGCAGTATTTT.

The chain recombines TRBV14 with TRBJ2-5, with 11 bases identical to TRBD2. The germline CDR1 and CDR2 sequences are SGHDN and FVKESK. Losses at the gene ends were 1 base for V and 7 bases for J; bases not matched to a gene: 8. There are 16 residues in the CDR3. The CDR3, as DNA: TGTGCCAGCAGCCAAGTGGGACTAGCGGTAGGGGGGACCCAGTACTTC. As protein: CASSQVGLAVGGTQYF.

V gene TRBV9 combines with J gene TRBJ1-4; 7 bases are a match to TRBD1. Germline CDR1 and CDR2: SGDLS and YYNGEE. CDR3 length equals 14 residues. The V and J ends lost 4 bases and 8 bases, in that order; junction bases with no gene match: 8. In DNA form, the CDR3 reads TGTGCCAGCAGCCCCCGGGACAGAACGGAAAAACTGTTTTTT. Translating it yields CASSPRDRTEKLFF. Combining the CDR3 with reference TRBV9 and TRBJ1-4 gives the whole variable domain DSGVTQTPKHLITATGQRVTLRCSPRSGDLSVYWYQQSLDQGLQFLIQYYNGEERAKGNILERFSAQQFPDLHSELNLSSLELGDSALYFCASSPRDRTEKLFFGSGTQLSVL.

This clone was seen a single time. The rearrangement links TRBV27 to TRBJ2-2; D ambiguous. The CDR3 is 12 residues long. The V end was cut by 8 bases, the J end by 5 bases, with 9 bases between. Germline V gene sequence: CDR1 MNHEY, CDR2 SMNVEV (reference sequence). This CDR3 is CASGRRTGELFF. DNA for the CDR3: TGTGCCAGCGGAAGACGTACCGGGGAGCTGTTTTTT.

CDR3 coding DNA: TGTGCCAGCAGCCAAGTGTTTGGCGAGGCACCCCTCCACTTT. Translation: CASSQVFGEAPLHF. The chain joins TRBV14 to TRBJ1-6; D gene ambiguous. This CDR3 region has 14 residues. The germline V gene encodes CDR1 SGHDN and CDR2 FVKESK. V was pared by 1 base and J by 11 bases, with 12 bases between.

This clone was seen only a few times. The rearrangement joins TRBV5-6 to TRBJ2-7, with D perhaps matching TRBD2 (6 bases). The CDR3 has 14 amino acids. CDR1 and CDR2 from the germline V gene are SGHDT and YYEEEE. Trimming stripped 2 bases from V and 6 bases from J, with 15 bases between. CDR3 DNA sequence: TGTGCCAGCAGCTTTAGCCTGCGGGGACGCGAGCAGTACTTC. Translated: CASSFSLRGREQYF. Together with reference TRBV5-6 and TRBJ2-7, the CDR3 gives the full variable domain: DAGVTQSPTHLIKTRGQQVTLRCSPKSGHDTVSWYQQALGQGPQFIFQYYEEEERQRGNFPDRFSGHQFPNYSSELNVNALLLGDSALYLCASSFSLRGREQYFGPGTRLTVT.

CDR3 coding DNA: TGCGCCAGCAGCTCAGCCGGACCGGGACAGGGATCTGAAAAACTGTTTTTT. It yields the protein CASSSAGPGQGSEKLFF. The V gene is TRBV5-1, the J gene TRBJ1-4, with TRBD1 matching 9 bases. The CDR3 runs to 17 residues. Germline V gene sequence: CDR1 SGHRS, CDR2 YFSETQ. The V and J ends lost 3 bases and 7 bases, in that order; junction bases with no gene match: 13.

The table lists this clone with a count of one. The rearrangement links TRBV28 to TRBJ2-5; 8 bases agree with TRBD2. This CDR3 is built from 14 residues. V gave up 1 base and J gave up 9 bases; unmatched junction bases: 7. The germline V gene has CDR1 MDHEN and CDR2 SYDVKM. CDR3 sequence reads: CASSLFAGGEAQYF. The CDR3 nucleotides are TGTGCCAGCAGTTTATTTGCGGGGGGTGAGGCCCAGTACTTC.

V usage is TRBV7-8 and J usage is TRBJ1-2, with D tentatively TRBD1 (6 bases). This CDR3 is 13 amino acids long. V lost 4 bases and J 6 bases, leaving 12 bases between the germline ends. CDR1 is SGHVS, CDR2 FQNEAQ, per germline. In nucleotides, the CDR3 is TGTGCCAGCAGCTCAGGACAGTCAGATGGCTACACCTTC. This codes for CASSSGQSDGYTF.

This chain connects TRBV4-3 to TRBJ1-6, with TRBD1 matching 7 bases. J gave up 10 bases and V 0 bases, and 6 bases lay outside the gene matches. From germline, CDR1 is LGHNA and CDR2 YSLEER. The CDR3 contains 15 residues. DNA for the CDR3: TGCGCCAGCAGCCAAGATCCCAGGGGGGGATCACCCCTCCACTTT. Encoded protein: CASSQDPRGGSPLHF.

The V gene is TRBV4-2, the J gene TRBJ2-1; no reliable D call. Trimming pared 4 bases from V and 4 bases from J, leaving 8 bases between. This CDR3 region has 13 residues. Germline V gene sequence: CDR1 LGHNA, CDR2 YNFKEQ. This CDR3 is CASSPDQYNEQFF. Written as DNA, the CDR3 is TGTGCCAGCAGCCCCGACCAGTACAATGAGCAGTTCTTC.

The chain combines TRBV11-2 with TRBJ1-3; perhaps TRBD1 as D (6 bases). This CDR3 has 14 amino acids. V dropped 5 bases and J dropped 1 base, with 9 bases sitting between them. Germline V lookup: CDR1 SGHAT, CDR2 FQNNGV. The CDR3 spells CASSPTGSGNTIYF. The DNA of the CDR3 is TGTGCCAGCAGCCCTACAGGGTCTGGAAACACCATATATTTT.